The 9 T cell receptor beta chains reported below all come from one sample, sequenced in a study of blood T cell repertoires in COVID-19. The data were produced by immunoSEQ multiplex PCR, yet TCRdb's version contains in-frame clones alone and is incomplete. The table lists 80,000 to 95,000 clones, more than 70% of them singletons, with roughly 14% in the top ten. The sample was peripheral blood. The receptors shown here come from a woman between 65 and 79 years old with acute or convalescent COVID-19.

This chain uses TRBV27 with TRBJ1-1; D may be TRBD1 (6 bases). CDR3 length: 17 residues. Trimming cost V 3 bases and J 3 bases, with 20 bases left between them. CDR1 is MNHEY, CDR2 SMNVEV, per germline (reference sequence). As DNA, the CDR3 is TGTGCCAGCAGTTTTGTGGGGGCCAACCTAGGGTACACTGAAGCTTTCTTT. Residues: CASSFVGANLGYTEAFF.

This chain uses TRBV6-1 with TRBJ1-4, with D perhaps matching TRBD1 (5 bases). This CDR3 is built from 12 residues. The ends were cut back, 3 bases at V and 7 bases at J, with 6 bases in the middle. CDR1 is MNHNS and CDR2 is SASEGT in the germline V gene. CDR3 region: CASSEGGEKLFF. CDR3 in DNA: TGTGCCAGCAGTGAGGGGGGTGAAAAACTGTTTTTT.

This chain uses TRBV6-1 with TRBJ1-2; weak D call: TRBD1 (6 bases). V lost 3 bases and J lost 3, with 11 bases in between. In germline, CDR1 is MNHNS, CDR2 SASEGT. The CDR3 covers 14 residues. CDR3 nucleotides: TGTGCCAGCAGTGATGGGGGGGCCTACTATGGCTACACCTTC. As protein: CASSDGGAYYGYTF.

The chain has TRBV6-6 and TRBJ1-2; the match to TRBD1 covers 8 bases. V was clipped by 3 bases and J by 7 bases; unmatched bases: 4. The CDR3 is made up of 13 amino acids. CDR1 and CDR2 from the germline V gene are MNHNY and SVGAGI (reference sequence). As DNA, the CDR3 is TGTGCCAGCAGTTATGCAGGGGGCAGTGGCTACACCTTC. This codes for CASSYAGGSGYTF.

The chain carries TRBV28 and TRBJ1-3; a possible D gene is TRBD1 (5 bases). The CDR3 spans 16 residues. Trimming shortened V by 2 bases and J by 1 base, and 12 bases separated the two germline ends. Looked up from germline, CDR1 is MDHEN and CDR2 is SYDVKM. CDR3 nucleotide sequence: TGTGCCAGCAGTTTAAGTTTCGGGGGTTCTGGAAACACCATATATTTT. Translating it yields CASSLSFGGSGNTIYF.

The V and J genes are TRBV19 and TRBJ1-1; D uncertain. Deletions cut 7 bases from V and 1 base from J, with 13 bases between. CDR1 LNHDA and CDR2 SQIVND come from the germline V gene (reference sequence). The CDR3 has 14 residues. CDR3 sequence: CASTPSAGNTEAFF. The CDR3 DNA reads as TGTGCCAGTACCCCCTCGGCGGGGAACACTGAAGCTTTCTTT.

The table lists this clone with a few counts. The chain recombines TRBV4-1 with TRBJ2-7, with D unresolved. Germline loops: CDR1 MGHRA, CDR2 YSYEKL. This CDR3 is 13 amino acids long. Trimming shortened V by 1 base and J by 3 bases, and 7 bases separated the two germline ends. The CDR3 sequence is CASSQGSGYEQYV. DNA for the CDR3: TGCGCCAGCAGCCAAGGGTCGGGCTACGAGCAGTACGTC.

The gene calls are TRBV5-1 and TRBJ1-2, with 7 bases lining up with TRBD1. The trim removed 1 base at V and 8 bases at J, leaving 5 bases unmatched. The germline V gene encodes CDR1 SGHRS and CDR2 YFSETQ. CDR3 length equals 13 residues. Here the CDR3 reads CASSLSQGSGYTF. Here the CDR3 DNA reads TGCGCCAGCAGCTTGTCACAGGGGAGCGGCTACACCTTC.

CDR3 coding DNA: TGCGCCAGCAGCCAACGGGGGGATGAGCAGTTCTTC. Translation: CASSQRGDEQFF. The chain uses TRBV4-3 and TRBJ2-1; 7 nucleotides agree with TRBD2. The J segment lost 8 bases and the V segment lost 2 bases, leaving 0 bases of the junction unmatched. CDR1 is LGHNA, CDR2 YSLEER, per germline. CDR3 length equals 12 residues.